This TCR beta chain was captured in a study of cytomegalovirus exposure and HLA in healthy donors. These donors were members of the roughly 120-subject validation cohort, a group separate from the approximately 670-subject first cohort. The method was immunoSEQ multiplex PCR; TCRdb's version includes in-frame clones alone and lacks a portion of them. In the table there are roughly 130,000 clones, 84% of which are singletons. V lost 5 bases and J lost 6; bases outside the gene matches: 4. Germline V gene sequence: CDR1 LNHDA, CDR2 SQIVND (reference sequence). The length of the CDR3 is 15 residues. This TCR derives from a woman aged 25 to 39 in good health and CMV-seronegative. Sequenced input: PBMCs. The chain is built from TRBV19 and TRBJ2-2; TRBD1 agrees at 12 bases. The CDR3 nucleotides read TGTGCCAGTAGTCGTGGGACAGGGGGCCCCGGGGAGCTGTTTTTT. Translating gives CASSRGTGGPGELFF.